A selection of T cell receptor beta chains follows, all from one sample in a study of post-analysis software for immune sequencing data. Via MiXCR, TCRdb re-called the PCR reads, giving one row per CDR3 protein. The sample has roughly 150,000 distinct CDR3 sequences; approximately 35% are singletons. The sample in question was blood, obtained after autologous hematopoietic stem cell transplantation. These receptors were taken from a girl aged 5-17 years with multiple sclerosis. The CDR3 runs from the conserved cysteine through the conserved F or W. Fields, in order: clone size, D gene, V gene, J gene, CDR3 protein, CDR3 DNA. A D gene is named only where the DNA matches it firmly. Not every row has a clone size; where given, it reads once, few, many or a size class.

size: many; D: TRBD2; V: TRBV20-1; J: TRBJ2-7; CDR3: CSASSGSSYEQYF; DNA: TGCAGTGCTTCGAGCGGGAGCTCCTACGAGCAGTACTTC
size: .; D: .; V: TRBV5-1; J: TRBJ2-2; CDR3: CASSAPSRVNTGELFF; DNA: TGCGCCAGCAGCGCCCCCAGTAGGGTCAACACCGGGGAGCTGTTTTTT
size: few; D: TRBD1; V: TRBV29-1; J: TRBJ2-7; CDR3: CSVATGVSDYEQYF; DNA: TGCAGCGTAGCCACAGGGGTATCTGACTACGAGCAGTACTTC
size: .; D: TRBD1; V: TRBV13; J: TRBJ2-4; CDR3: CASSHRGRADEHYF; DNA: TGTGCCAGCAGCCACAGGGGGCGCGCAGACGAGCACTACTTC
size: .; D: .; V: TRBV28; J: TRBJ2-5; CDR3: CASSFVAGTETQYF; DNA: TGTGCCAGCAGTTTTGTGGCAGGTACAGAGACCCAGTACTTC
size: .; D: .; V: TRBV12-3/TRBV12-4; J: TRBJ1-1; CDR3: CASSLGHSIFSEAFF; DNA: TGTGCCAGCAGTTTAGGACATTCAATCTTTTCTGAAGCTTTCTTT
size: .; D: .; V: TRBV24-1; J: TRBJ1-5; CDR3: CAASDYSNQPQHF; DNA: TGTGCCGCCAGTGATTATAGCAATCAGCCCCAGCATTTT
size: .; D: TRBD2; V: TRBV15; J: TRBJ2-1; CDR3: CATSSGGGTYNEQFF; DNA: TGTGCCACCAGCAGCGGCGGGGGAACCTACAATGAGCAGTTCTTC
size: .; D: .; V: TRBV21-1; J: TRBJ2-7; CDR3: CASSKEEGKQDEQYF; DNA: TGTGCCAGCAGCAAAGAGGAAGGGAAACAGGACGAGCAGTACTTC
size: .; D: TRBD1; V: TRBV5-8; J: TRBJ1-2; CDR3: CASSRGQTYYGYTF; DNA: TGTGCCAGCAGCCGGGGACAGACTTACTATGGCTACACCTTC
size: few; D: .; V: TRBV15; J: TRBJ1-5; CDR3: CATSRGGEGPMRHF; DNA: TGTGCCACCAGCAGGGGGGGGGAGGGCCCTATGAGGCATTTT
size: few; D: .; V: TRBV4-1; J: TRBJ2-3; CDR3: CASSQEERTQYF; DNA: TGCGCCAGCAGCCAAGAGGAGCGCACGCAGTATTTT
size: few; D: .; V: TRBV9; J: TRBJ1-5; CDR3: CASSVGQVDQPQHF; DNA: TGTGCCAGCAGCGTAGGACAGGTAGATCAGCCCCAGCATTTT
size: few; D: .; V: TRBV15; J: TRBJ2-4; CDR3: CATSNPGAFRGIQYF; DNA: TGTGCCACCAGCAACCCCGGGGCTTTTCGGGGCATTCAGTACTTC
size: few; D: TRBD1; V: TRBV20-1; J: TRBJ2-7; CDR3: CSASEAYRGPYEQYF; DNA: TGCAGTGCTAGTGAGGCGTACAGGGGCCCTTACGAGCAGTACTTC
size: .; D: .; V: TRBV7-2; J: TRBJ2-5; CDR3: CASSLVVGREQYF; DNA: TGTGCCAGCAGCTTAGTCGTGGGGAGAGAGCAGTACTTC
size: once; D: TRBD1; V: TRBV7-2; J: TRBJ1-5; CDR3: CASSLRGQGFNQPQHF; DNA: TGTGCCAGCAGCCTCAGGGGACAGGGATTCAATCAGCCCCAGCATTTT
size: .; D: .; V: TRBV12-3/TRBV12-4; J: TRBJ2-3; CDR3: CASSFFASGSTDTEYF; DNA: .
size: .; D: TRBD1; V: TRBV7-2; J: TRBJ1-5; CDR3: CTSSPTGVGQPQHF; DNA: TGTACCAGCAGCCCGACAGGGGTGGGGCAGCCCCAGCATTTT
size: many; D: TRBD2; V: TRBV13; J: TRBJ2-7; CDR3: CASTRSGRAADEQYF; DNA: TGTGCCAGCACCCGTAGCGGGAGGGCCGCCGACGAGCAGTACTTC
size: .; D: .; V: TRBV20-1; J: TRBJ2-7; CDR3: CSARWGDSYEQYF; DNA: TGCAGTGCTAGATGGGGGGACTCCTACGAGCAGTACTTC
size: .; D: .; V: TRBV6-5; J: TRBJ1-2; CDR3: CVSTWGGSRSGYTF; DNA: TGTGTCAGCACCTGGGGCGGCTCTAGAAGTGGCTACACCTTC
size: .; D: .; V: TRBV19; J: TRBJ1-6; CDR3: CASSRGAENSPLHF; DNA: TGTGCCAGTAGTAGAGGGGCTGAAAATTCACCCCTCCACTTT
size: few; D: TRBD2; V: TRBV4-2; J: TRBJ2-7; CDR3: CASSQDGNFGAGALYEQYF; DNA: TGTGCCAGCAGCCAAGATGGTAACTTTGGAGCGGGAGCGCTTTACGAGCAGTACTTC
size: .; D: TRBD2; V: TRBV7-2; J: TRBJ2-1; CDR3: CASGIAGRTYNEQFF; DNA: TGTGCCAGCGGCATAGCGGGAAGGACCTACAATGAGCAGTTCTTC
size: .; D: .; V: TRBV4-1; J: TRBJ1-1; CDR3: CASSQSKVVTEAFF; DNA: TGCGCCAGCAGCCAAAGTAAGGTGGTCACTGAAGCTTTCTTT
size: .; D: .; V: TRBV20-1; J: TRBJ2-3; CDR3: CSAGSRRGGNADTQYF; DNA: TGCAGTGCTGGGTCCCGCAGGGGGGGAAACGCAGATACGCAGTATTTT
size: .; D: .; V: TRBV10-1; J: TRBJ2-3; CDR3: CASSSGDTQYF; DNA: TGCGCCAGCAGTTCGGGGGATACGCAGTATTTT
size: few; D: TRBD1; V: TRBV10-1; J: TRBJ2-1; CDR3: CASNDGTGGNEQFF; DNA: TGCGCCAGCAACGATGGGACAGGGGGCAATGAGCAGTTCTTC
size: .; D: TRBD1; V: TRBV5-1; J: TRBJ2-3; CDR3: CASSAGQDTDTQYF; DNA: TGCGCCAGCAGCGCCGGACAGGACACAGATACGCAGTATTTT
size: once; D: .; V: TRBV28; J: TRBJ1-1; CDR3: CASSFRVRNTEAFF; DNA: TGTGCCAGCAGTTTCAGGGTCCGGAACACTGAAGCTTTCTTT
size: .; D: TRBD2; V: TRBV11-3; J: TRBJ2-7; CDR3: CASSQTRGYSGSYEQYF; DNA: TGTGCCAGCAGCCAAACGAGGGGATATAGCGGGAGCTACGAGCAGTACTTC
size: .; D: TRBD1; V: TRBV24-1; J: TRBJ1-2; CDR3: CATSDPGQGHGYTF; DNA: TGTGCCACCAGTGATCCCGGACAGGGGCATGGCTACACCTTC
size: few; D: .; V: TRBV20-1; J: TRBJ1-2; CDR3: CSAREVEVGGLLYGYTF; DNA: TGCAGTGCTAGAGAGGTTGAGGTGGGGGGGCTCCTCTATGGCTACACCTTC
size: .; D: .; V: TRBV5-1; J: TRBJ2-5; CDR3: CASSFAGRETQYF; DNA: TGCGCCAGCAGCTTCGCGGGGAGGGAGACCCAGTACTTC
size: .; D: .; V: TRBV7-9; J: TRBJ2-1; CDR3: CASRLTLANEQFF; DNA: TGTGCCAGCAGATTAACGTTAGCCAATGAGCAGTTCTTC
size: few; D: TRBD2; V: TRBV5-4; J: TRBJ2-7; CDR3: CASSSYGLAGEQYF; DNA: TGTGCCAGCAGCTCATACGGACTAGCGGGCGAGCAGTACTTC
size: .; D: .; V: TRBV19; J: TRBJ2-3; CDR3: CTSRPRVDTDTQYF; DNA: TGTACCAGTAGGCCTAGGGTCGACACAGATACGCAGTATTTT
size: .; D: .; V: TRBV12-3/TRBV12-4; J: TRBJ1-2; CDR3: CASSLGGPLYGYTF; DNA: TGTGCCAGCAGTTTAGGGGGGCCCCTCTATGGCTACACCTTC
size: .; D: TRBD2; V: TRBV5-4; J: TRBJ2-7; CDR3: CASSLRVAGEVEQYF; DNA: TGTGCCAGCAGCTTGCGGGTAGCGGGTGAGGTCGAGCAGTACTTC
size: few; D: .; V: TRBV20-1; J: TRBJ1-4; CDR3: CSARDQTEGNEKLFF; DNA: TGCAGTGCTAGAGATCAGACGGAGGGTAATGAAAAACTGTTTTTT
size: few; D: .; V: TRBV7-9; J: TRBJ1-2; CDR3: CASSAADGYTF; DNA: TGTGCCAGCAGTGCCGCGGACGGCTACACCTTC
size: few; D: .; V: TRBV7-8; J: TRBJ2-1; CDR3: CASSPTGDEQFF; DNA: TGTGCCAGCAGCCCCACCGGGGATGAGCAGTTCTTC